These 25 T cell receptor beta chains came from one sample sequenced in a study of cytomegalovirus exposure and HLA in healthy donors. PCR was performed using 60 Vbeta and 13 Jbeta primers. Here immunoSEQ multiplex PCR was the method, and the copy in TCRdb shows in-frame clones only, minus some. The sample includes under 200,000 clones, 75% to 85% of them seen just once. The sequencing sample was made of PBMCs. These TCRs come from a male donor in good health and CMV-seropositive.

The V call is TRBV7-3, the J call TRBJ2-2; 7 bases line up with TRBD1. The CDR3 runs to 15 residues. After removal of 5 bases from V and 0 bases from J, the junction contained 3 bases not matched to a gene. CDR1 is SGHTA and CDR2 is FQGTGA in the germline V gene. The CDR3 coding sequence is TGTGCCAGCAGCCCGGGGACAGCGAACACCGGGGAGCTGTTTTTT. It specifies CASSPGTANTGELFF. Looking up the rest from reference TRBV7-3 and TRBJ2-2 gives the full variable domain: GAGVSQTPSNKVTEKGKYVELRCDPISGHTALYWYRQSLGQGPEFLIYFQGTGAADDSGLPNDRFFAVRPEGSVSTLKIQRTERGDSAVYLCASSPGTANTGELFFGEGSRLTVL.

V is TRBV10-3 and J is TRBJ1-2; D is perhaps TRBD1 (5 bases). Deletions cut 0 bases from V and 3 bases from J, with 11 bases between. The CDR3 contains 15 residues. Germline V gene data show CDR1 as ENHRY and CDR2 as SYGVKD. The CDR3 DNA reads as TGTGCCATCAGTGAGTCTATAGCAGGGTACTATGGCTACACCTTC. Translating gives CAISESIAGYYGYTF.

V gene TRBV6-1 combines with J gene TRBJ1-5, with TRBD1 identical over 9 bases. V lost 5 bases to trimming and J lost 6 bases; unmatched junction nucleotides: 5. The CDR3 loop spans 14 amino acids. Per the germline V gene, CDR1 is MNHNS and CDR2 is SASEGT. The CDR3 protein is CASSPGQGAQPQHF. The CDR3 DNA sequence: TGTGCCAGCAGTCCGGGACAGGGTGCTCAGCCCCAGCATTTT.

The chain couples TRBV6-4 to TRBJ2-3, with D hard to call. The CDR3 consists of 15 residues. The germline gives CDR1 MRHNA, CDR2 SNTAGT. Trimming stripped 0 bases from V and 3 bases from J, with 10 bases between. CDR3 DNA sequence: TGTGCCAGCAGTGACTCGTCTACTACAACAGATACGCAGTATTTT. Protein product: CASSDSSTTTDTQYF.

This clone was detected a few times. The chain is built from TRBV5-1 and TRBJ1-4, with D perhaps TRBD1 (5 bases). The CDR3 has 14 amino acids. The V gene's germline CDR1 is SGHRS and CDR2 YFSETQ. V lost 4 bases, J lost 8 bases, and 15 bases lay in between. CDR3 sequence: CASSGGGTEEKLFF. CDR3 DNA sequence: TGCGCCAGCAGCGGGGGGGGGACGGAAGAAAAACTGTTTTTT.

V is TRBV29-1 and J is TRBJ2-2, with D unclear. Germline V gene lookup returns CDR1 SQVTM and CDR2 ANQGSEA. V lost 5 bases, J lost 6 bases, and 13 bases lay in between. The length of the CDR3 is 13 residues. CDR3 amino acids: CSVWSRGAGELFF. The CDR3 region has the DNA TGCAGCGTTTGGAGTCGAGGTGCCGGGGAGCTGTTTTTT.

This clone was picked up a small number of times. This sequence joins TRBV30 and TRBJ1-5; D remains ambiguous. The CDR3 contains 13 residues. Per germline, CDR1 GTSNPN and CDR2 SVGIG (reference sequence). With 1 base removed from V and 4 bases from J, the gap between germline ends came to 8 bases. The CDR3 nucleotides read TGTGCCTGGAGTGATCTAGTAAATCAGCCCCAGCATTTT. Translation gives CAWSDLVNQPQHF. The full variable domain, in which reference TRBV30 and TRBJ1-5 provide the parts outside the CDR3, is SQTIHQWPATLVQPVGSPLSLECTVEGTSNPNLYWYRQAAGRGLQLLFYSVGIGQISSEVPQNLSASRPQDRQFILSSKKLLLSDSGFYLCAWSDLVNQPQHFGDGTRLSIL.

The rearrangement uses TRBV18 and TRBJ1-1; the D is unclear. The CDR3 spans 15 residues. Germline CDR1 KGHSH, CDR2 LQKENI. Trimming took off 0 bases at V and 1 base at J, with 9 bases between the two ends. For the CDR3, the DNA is TGTGCCAGCTCACCACCGGTGCGGAGGAACACTGAAGCTTTCTTT. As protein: CASSPPVRRNTEAFF.

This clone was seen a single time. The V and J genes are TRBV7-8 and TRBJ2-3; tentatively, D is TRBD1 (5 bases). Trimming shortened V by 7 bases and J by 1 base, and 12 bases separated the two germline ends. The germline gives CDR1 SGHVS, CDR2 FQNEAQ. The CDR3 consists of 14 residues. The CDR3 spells CASIPDIRTDTQYF. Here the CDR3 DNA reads TGTGCCAGCATCCCGGACATTCGCACAGATACGCAGTATTTT.

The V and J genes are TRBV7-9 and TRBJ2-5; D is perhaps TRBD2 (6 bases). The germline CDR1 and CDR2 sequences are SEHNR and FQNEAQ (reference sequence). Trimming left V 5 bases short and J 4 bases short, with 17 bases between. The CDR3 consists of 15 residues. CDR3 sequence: CASSVTSGVGETQYF. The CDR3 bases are TGTGCCAGCAGCGTTACCTCGGGGGTTGGAGAGACCCAGTACTTC.

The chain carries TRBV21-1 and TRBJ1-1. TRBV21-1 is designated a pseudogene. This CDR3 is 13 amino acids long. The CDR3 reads CASSKERRARAFF. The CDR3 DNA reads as TGTGCCAGCAGCAAAGAGAGGAGGGCCAGAGCTTTCTTT.

CDR3 in amino acids: CASSLWRGGEFF. CDR3 bases: TGTGCCAGCAGCTTGTGGCGGGGGGGGGAGTTCTTC. This chain links TRBV5-4 with TRBJ2-1; 9 bases map to TRBD2. V dropped 1 base and J dropped 14; count of bases not matched to a gene: 4. This CDR3 comprises 12 residues. The germline V gene has CDR1 SGHNT and CDR2 YYREEE (reference sequence).

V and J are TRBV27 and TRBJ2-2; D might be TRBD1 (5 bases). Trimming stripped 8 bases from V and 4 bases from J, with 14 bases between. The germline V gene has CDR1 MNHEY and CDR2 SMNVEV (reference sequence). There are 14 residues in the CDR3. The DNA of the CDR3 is TGTGCCAGCCAGTTTAACAGGTTCACCGGGGAGCTGTTTTTT. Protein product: CASQFNRFTGELFF.

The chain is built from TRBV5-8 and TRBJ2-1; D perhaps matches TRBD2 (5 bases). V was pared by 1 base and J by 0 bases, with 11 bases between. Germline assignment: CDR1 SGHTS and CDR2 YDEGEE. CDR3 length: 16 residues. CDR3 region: CASSLFAGNSYNEQFF. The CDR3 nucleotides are TGTGCCAGCAGCTTGTTTGCGGGTAACTCCTACAATGAGCAGTTCTTC.

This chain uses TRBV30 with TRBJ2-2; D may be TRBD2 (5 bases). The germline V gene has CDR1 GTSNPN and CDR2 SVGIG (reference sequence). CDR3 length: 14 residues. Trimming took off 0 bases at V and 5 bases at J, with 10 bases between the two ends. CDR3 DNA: TGTGCCTGGAGTGTATTAAGCGGAACCGGGGAGCTGTTTTTT. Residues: CAWSVLSGTGELFF.

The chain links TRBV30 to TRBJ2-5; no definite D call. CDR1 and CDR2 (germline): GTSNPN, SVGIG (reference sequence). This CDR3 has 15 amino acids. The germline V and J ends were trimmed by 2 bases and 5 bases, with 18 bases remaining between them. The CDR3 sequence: CAWSPSDLRRETQYF. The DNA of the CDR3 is TGTGCCTGGAGTCCCAGCGACCTGAGGCGGGAGACCCAGTACTTC. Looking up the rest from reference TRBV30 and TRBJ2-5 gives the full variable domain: SQTIHQWPATLVQPVGSPLSLECTVEGTSNPNLYWYRQAAGRGLQLLFYSVGIGQISSEVPQNLSASRPQDRQFILSSKKLLLSDSGFYLCAWSPSDLRRETQYFGPGTRLLVL.

CDR3 nucleotide sequence: TGTGCCAGCAGCGCTAACTTGGGACTAGCGGGGGCCCCCGCGACCGGGGAGCTGTTTTTT. Its translation: CASSANLGLAGAPATGELFF. This sequence joins TRBV9 and TRBJ2-2; 14 nucleotides agree with TRBD2. The CDR3 runs 20 residues. With V trimmed by 3 bases and J by 5 bases, 15 bases remained unmatched. The V gene's germline CDR1 is SGDLS and CDR2 YYNGEE.

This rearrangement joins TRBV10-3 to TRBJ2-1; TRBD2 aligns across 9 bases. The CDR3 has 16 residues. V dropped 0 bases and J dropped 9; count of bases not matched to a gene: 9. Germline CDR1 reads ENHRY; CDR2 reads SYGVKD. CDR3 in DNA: TGTGCCATCAGTGAGTCACCGGGCGGGGGGGCGGGTGAGCAGTTCTTC. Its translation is CAISESPGGGAGEQFF.

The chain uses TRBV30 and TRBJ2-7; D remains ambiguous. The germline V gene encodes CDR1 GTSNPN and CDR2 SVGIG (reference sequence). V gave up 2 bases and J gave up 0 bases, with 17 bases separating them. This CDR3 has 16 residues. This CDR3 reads CAWSPHPSQHSYEQYF. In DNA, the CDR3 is TGTGCCTGGAGTCCTCACCCGTCTCAACACTCCTACGAGCAGTACTTC. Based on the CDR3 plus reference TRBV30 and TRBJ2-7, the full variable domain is SQTIHQWPATLVQPVGSPLSLECTVEGTSNPNLYWYRQAAGRGLQLLFYSVGIGQISSEVPQNLSASRPQDRQFILSSKKLLLSDSGFYLCAWSPHPSQHSYEQYFGPGTRLTVT.

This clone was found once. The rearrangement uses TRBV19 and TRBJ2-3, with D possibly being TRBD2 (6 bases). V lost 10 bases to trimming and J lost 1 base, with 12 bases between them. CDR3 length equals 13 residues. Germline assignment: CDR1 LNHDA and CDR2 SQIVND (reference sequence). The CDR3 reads CATVRGGTDTQYF. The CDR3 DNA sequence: TGTGCCACTGTACGCGGGGGCACAGATACGCAGTATTTT.

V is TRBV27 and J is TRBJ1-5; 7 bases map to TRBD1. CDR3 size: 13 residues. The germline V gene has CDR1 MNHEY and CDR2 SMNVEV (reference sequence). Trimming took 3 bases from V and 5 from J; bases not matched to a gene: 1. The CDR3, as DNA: TGTGCCAGCAGTTTCGACAGGGATCAGCCCCAGCATTTT. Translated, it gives CASSFDRDQPQHF.

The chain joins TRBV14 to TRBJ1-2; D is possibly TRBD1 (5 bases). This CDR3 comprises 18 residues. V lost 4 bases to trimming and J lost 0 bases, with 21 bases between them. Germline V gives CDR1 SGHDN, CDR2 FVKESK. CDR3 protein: CASSPTPGGRATNYGYTF. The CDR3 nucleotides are TGTGCCAGCAGCCCAACCCCCGGGGGGAGGGCCACTAACTATGGCTACACCTTC. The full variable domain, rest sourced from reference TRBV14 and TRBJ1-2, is EAGVTQFPSHSVIEKGQTVTLRCDPISGHDNLYWYRRVMGKEIKFLLHFVKESKQDESGMPNNRFLAERTGGTYSTLKVQPAELEDSGVYFCASSPTPGGRATNYGYTFGSGTRLTVV.

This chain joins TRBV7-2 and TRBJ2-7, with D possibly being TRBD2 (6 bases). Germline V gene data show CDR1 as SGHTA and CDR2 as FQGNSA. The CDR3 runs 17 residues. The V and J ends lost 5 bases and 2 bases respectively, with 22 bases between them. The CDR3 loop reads CASSPRSGEARAYEQYF. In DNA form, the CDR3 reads TGTGCCAGCAGCCCCCGGTCTGGGGAGGCGAGGGCCTACGAGCAGTACTTC.

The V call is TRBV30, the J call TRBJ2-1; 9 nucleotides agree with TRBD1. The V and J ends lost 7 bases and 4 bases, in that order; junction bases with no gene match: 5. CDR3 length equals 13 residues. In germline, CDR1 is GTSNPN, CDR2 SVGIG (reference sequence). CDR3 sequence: CAFSGQGYNEQFF. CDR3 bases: TGTGCCTTCAGTGGACAGGGGTACAATGAGCAGTTCTTC.

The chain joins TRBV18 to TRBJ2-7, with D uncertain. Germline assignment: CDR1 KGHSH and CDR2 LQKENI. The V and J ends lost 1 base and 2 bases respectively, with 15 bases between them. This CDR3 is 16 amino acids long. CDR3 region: CASSPRAGSTTYEQYF. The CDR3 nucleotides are TGTGCCAGCTCACCACGAGCCGGGTCGACCACCTACGAGCAGTACTTC. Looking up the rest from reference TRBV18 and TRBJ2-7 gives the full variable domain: NAGVMQNPRHLVRRRGQEARLRCSPMKGHSHVYWYRQLPEEGLKFMVYLQKENIIDESGMPKERFSAEFPKEGPSILRIQQVVRGDSAAYFCASSPRAGSTTYEQYFGPGTRLTVT.